This T cell receptor (beta chain) was recorded in a study of early T cells in non-severe SARS-CoV-2 infection. Study-wide results and limits: A preference for anti-spike CD8 responses marked VDJdb matching, which missed private and CD4 specificities.

As to this clonotype: Its matching antigen is unknown.

CDR1 SGHAT and CDR2 FQNNGV come from the germline V gene. The CDR3 spans 16 residues. The V and J ends lost 3 bases and 3 bases, in that order; junction bases with no gene match: 9. TCRdb recomputed calls from the 5' RACE reads with MiXCR, one row per CDR3 protein. This repertoire shows about 73,000 distinct CDR3 sequences, roughly 13% found once; its top ten account for about 14%. The sequenced sample was whole blood. The chain joins TRBV11-2 to TRBJ1-1, with 8 bases identical to TRBD1. This clonotype was obtained from an adult who was a healthcare worker with PCR-confirmed SARS-CoV-2 infection or an uninfected control (not recorded which). CDR3 protein: CASSFPRQGLDTEAFF. Written as DNA, the CDR3 is TGTGCCAGCAGCTTCCCCCGACAGGGGTTGGACACTGAAGCTTTCTTT.